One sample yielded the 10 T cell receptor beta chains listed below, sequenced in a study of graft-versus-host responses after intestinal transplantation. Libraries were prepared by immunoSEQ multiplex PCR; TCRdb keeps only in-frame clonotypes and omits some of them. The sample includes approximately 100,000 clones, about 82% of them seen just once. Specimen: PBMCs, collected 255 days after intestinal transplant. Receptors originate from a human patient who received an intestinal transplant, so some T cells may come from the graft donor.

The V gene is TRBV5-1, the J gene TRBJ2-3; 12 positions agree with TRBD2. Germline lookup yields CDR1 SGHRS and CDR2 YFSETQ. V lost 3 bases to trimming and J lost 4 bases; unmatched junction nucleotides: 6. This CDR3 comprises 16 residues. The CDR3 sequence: CASSSTSGSPADTQYF. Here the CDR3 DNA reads TGCGCCAGCAGCTCGACTAGCGGGAGTCCGGCAGATACGCAGTATTTT.

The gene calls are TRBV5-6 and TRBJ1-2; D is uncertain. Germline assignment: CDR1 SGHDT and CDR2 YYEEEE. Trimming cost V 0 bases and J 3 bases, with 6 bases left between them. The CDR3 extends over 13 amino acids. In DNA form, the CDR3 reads TGTGCCAGCAGCTTGGGGGATCACTATGGCTACACCTTC. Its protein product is CASSLGDHYGYTF.

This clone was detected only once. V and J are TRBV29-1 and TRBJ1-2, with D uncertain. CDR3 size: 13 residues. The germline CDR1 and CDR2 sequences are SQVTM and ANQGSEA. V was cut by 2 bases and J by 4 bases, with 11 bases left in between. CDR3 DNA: TGCAGCGTTGAACGTGAGGGAGCCTATGGCTACACCTTC. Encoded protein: CSVEREGAYGYTF.

This CDR3 is CASSFGGTADTQYF. The CDR3 DNA reads TGTGCCAGCAGCTTTGGAGGGACGGCAGATACGCAGTATTTT. The rearrangement links TRBV11-2 to TRBJ2-3; TRBD2 is a possible D gene (6 bases). This CDR3 is built from 14 residues. Trimming shortened V by 3 bases and J by 4 bases, and 11 bases separated the two germline ends. Germline lookup yields CDR1 SGHAT and CDR2 FQNNGV. Together with reference TRBV11-2 and TRBJ2-3, the CDR3 gives the full variable domain: EAGVAQSPRYKIIEKRQSVAFWCNPISGHATLYWYQQILGQGPKLLIQFQNNGVVDDSQLPKDRFSAERLKGVDSTLKIQPAKLEDSAVYLCASSFGGTADTQYFGPGTRLTVL.

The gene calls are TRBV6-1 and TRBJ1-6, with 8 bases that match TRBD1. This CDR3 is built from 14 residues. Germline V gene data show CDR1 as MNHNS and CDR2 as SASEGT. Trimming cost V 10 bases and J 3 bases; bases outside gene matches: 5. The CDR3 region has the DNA TGTGCCACCTCAGACAGGGGCTATAATTCACCCCTCCACTTT. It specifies CATSDRGYNSPLHF.

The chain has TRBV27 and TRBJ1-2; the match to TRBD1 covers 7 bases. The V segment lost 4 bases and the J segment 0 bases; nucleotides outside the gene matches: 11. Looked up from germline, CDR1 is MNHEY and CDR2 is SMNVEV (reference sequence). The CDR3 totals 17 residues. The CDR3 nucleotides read TGTGCCAGCAGTTCTTTCGTCGGGGACAGCTCTAACTATGGCTACACCTTC. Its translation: CASSSFVGDSSNYGYTF.

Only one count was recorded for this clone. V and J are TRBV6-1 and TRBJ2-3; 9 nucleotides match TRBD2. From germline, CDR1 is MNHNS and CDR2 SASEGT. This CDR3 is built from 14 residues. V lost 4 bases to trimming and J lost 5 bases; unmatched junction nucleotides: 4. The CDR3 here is CASSASGIIDTQYF. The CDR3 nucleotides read TGTGCCAGCAGTGCTAGCGGGATTATAGATACGCAGTATTTT.

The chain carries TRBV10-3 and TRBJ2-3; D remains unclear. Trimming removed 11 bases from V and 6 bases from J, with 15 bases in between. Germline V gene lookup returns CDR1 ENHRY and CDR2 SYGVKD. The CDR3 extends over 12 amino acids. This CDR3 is CASTLPGDTQYF. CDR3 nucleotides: TGTGCCTCCACGCTTCCCGGGGATACGCAGTATTTT.

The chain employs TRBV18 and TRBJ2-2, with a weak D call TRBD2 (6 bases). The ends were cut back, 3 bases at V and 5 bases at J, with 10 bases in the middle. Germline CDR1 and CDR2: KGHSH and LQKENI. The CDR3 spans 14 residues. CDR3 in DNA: TGTGCCAGCTCACCGCGGGACCGAACCGGGGAGCTGTTTTTT. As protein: CASSPRDRTGELFF.

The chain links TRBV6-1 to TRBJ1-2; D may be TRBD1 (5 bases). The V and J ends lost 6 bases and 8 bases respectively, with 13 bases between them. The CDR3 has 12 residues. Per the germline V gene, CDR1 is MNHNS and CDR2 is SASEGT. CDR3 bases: TGTGCCAGCAGAACCGGGACTACAGGCTACACCTTC. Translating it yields CASRTGTTGYTF.